This T cell receptor beta chain stems from a study of early T cells in non-severe SARS-CoV-2 infection. Germline lookup yields CDR1 LNHDA and CDR2 SQIVND (reference sequence). J gave up 7 bases and V 6 bases, and 7 bases lay outside the gene matches. The length of the CDR3 is 13 residues. TCRdb fed the 5' RACE reads into MiXCR, producing one record per CDR3 protein. Found here are 35,000 to 45,000 distinct CDR3 sequences, under 7.5% of them singletons; the top ten hold about 20%. Here the sequenced sample was whole blood, taken at baseline. The source is an adult who was a healthcare worker with PCR-confirmed SARS-CoV-2 infection or an uninfected control (not recorded which). The chain joins TRBV19 to TRBJ1-2; 8 bases line up with TRBD1. The CDR3 is CASRLTGVVGYTF. The CDR3 DNA is TGTGCCAGTAGGCTGACAGGGGTGGTTGGCTACACCTTC.